Listed below are T cell receptor beta chains from one sample, sequenced in a study of blood T cell repertoires in COVID-19. Here immunoSEQ multiplex PCR was the method, and the copy in TCRdb shows in-frame clones only, minus some. The sample holds 400,000 or so clones; approximately 86% are singletons and the top ten take around 2.1%. Sequencing was performed on PBMCs or T cells enriched from blood (not recorded which). The receptors were gathered from a woman aged 40 to 49 with acute COVID-19. CDR3s leave out the opening cysteine and the closing phenylalanine or tryptophan. Each record gives: J gene, V gene, CDR3 protein.

j_gene: TRBJ1-1
v_gene: TRBV6-5
CDR3aa: ASSGQGVGTEAF

j_gene: TRBJ1-4
v_gene: TRBV6-6
CDR3aa: ASRWTGFANEKLF

j_gene: TRBJ1-2
v_gene: TRBV5-1
CDR3aa: ASSLQGAYGYT

j_gene: TRBJ1-5
v_gene: TRBV2
CDR3aa: ASSDWGGEPQH

j_gene: TRBJ2-7
v_gene: TRBV15
CDR3aa: ATSRDGGPYEQY

j_gene: TRBJ1-6
v_gene: TRBV5-6
CDR3aa: ASSFTRDRNSPLH

j_gene: TRBJ1-1
v_gene: TRBV10-2
CDR3aa: ASSESTRGNTEAF

j_gene: TRBJ1-2
v_gene: TRBV19
CDR3aa: ASSIDHNRVDYGYT

j_gene: TRBJ2-2
v_gene: TRBV10-3
CDR3aa: AISAQGQGNTGELF

j_gene: TRBJ2-7
v_gene: TRBV7-9
CDR3aa: ASSGTGTSGNYEQY

j_gene: TRBJ2-7
v_gene: TRBV6-5
CDR3aa: ASSPKGTGGEQY

j_gene: TRBJ2-1
v_gene: TRBV29-1
CDR3aa: SVVGGQVGNEQF

j_gene: TRBJ1-1
v_gene: TRBV5-6
CDR3aa: ASSMGQPLTEAF

j_gene: TRBJ2-2
v_gene: TRBV21-1
CDR3aa: ASRTSAPTGELF

j_gene: TRBJ1-2
v_gene: TRBV4-2
CDR3aa: ASSQDRLSGREYGYT

j_gene: TRBJ2-3
v_gene: TRBV10-3
CDR3aa: AISETQSGGSDTQY

j_gene: TRBJ2-1
v_gene: TRBV25-1
CDR3aa: ASIGSGGSSYNEQF

j_gene: TRBJ1-1
v_gene: TRBV6-5
CDR3aa: ASTITRVNTEAF

j_gene: TRBJ1-1
v_gene: TRBV10-1
CDR3aa: ASRQGLNTEAF

j_gene: TRBJ1-1
v_gene: TRBV2
CDR3aa: ASSGTGEAEAF

j_gene: TRBJ1-3
v_gene: TRBV3-1/TRBV3-2
CDR3aa: ATSPTPTGTPSGNTIY

j_gene: TRBJ2-1
v_gene: TRBV6-1
CDR3aa: ASSEVVRVYNEQF

j_gene: TRBJ2-3
v_gene: TRBV20-1
CDR3aa: SASDDLGTLTDTQY

j_gene: TRBJ2-3
v_gene: TRBV2
CDR3aa: ASSRDRWTQY

j_gene: TRBJ1-4
v_gene: TRBV10-2
CDR3aa: ASRGRQGEEKLF

j_gene: TRBJ1-1
v_gene: TRBV19
CDR3aa: ASRAQGGGNTEAF

j_gene: TRBJ2-5
v_gene: TRBV18
CDR3aa: ASSPTWTGLETQY

j_gene: TRBJ1-5
v_gene: TRBV6-1
CDR3aa: ASSEVGRNQPQH

j_gene: TRBJ2-7
v_gene: TRBV6-2/TRBV6-3
CDR3aa: ASSYTYEQY

j_gene: TRBJ1-5
v_gene: TRBV6-6
CDR3aa: ASSYGGSGSQPQH

j_gene: TRBJ1-4
v_gene: TRBV6-6
CDR3aa: ASSYGGSNEKLF

j_gene: TRBJ1-2
v_gene: TRBV18
CDR3aa: ASSPPHGYGYT

j_gene: TRBJ1-2
v_gene: TRBV5-1
CDR3aa: ASSVRDTYSGYT

j_gene: TRBJ2-7
v_gene: TRBV6-5
CDR3aa: ASTGAGGFYEQY

j_gene: TRBJ1-2
v_gene: TRBV5-4
CDR3aa: ASSLGVQGWGYT

j_gene: TRBJ1-2
v_gene: TRBV6-5
CDR3aa: ASSYPSTENYGYT

j_gene: TRBJ2-7
v_gene: TRBV30
CDR3aa: AWSGRSEQY

j_gene: TRBJ2-7
v_gene: TRBV5-6
CDR3aa: ASSLELGEHEQY

j_gene: TRBJ1-2
v_gene: TRBV7-9
CDR3aa: ASSLEQGGSYT

j_gene: TRBJ2-2
v_gene: TRBV11-2
CDR3aa: ASSSTGFAGELF

j_gene: TRBJ1-2
v_gene: TRBV12-3/TRBV12-4
CDR3aa: ASSQQGAYGYT

j_gene: TRBJ2-7
v_gene: TRBV5-4
CDR3aa: ASSRAGRQISEQY

j_gene: TRBJ2-7
v_gene: TRBV3-1/TRBV3-2
CDR3aa: ASSQAGGSEQY

j_gene: TRBJ1-2
v_gene: TRBV2
CDR3aa: ASRADSYGYT